The rows below give T cell receptor beta chains drawn from one sample of a study of T cell repertoires in aging, cancer and after chemotherapy. MiXCR, applied by TCRdb to the multiplex PCR reads, yields one record per CDR3 protein. The table lists about 900 distinct CDR3 sequences, approximately 29% of them singletons. Sequences were obtained from blood. The receptor set was obtained from a human donor with a solid tumor. The CDR3 runs from the conserved cysteine through the conserved F or W. The D gene is left open where the match is weak.

TRBV4-3 | TRBD1 | CAISNRGTEQFF
TRBV10-3 | NA | CAISAGIGQGIRNTEAFF
TRBV19 | NA | CASSITALAFDTQYF
TRBV6-5 | TRBD1 | CASSYSYRDRRNGYTF
TRBV6-1 | TRBD1 | CASSEVGTGFSYEQYF
TRBV5-4 | TRBD2 | CASSLAGGAETQYF
TRBV7-2 | NA | CASSLDANYGYTF
TRBV5-4 | NA | CASSSGGSGQPQHF
TRBV7-6 | TRBD1 | CASSSWDRGVSGATDTQYF
TRBV7-2 | NA | CASSLGWSGGDGYTF
TRBV18 | NA | CASSPMSGINTDTQYF
TRBV6-6 | NA | CASSPQNEKLFF
TRBV19 | NA | CASSIWTALNYGYTF
TRBV20-1 | NA | CSARDSGGAFGYTF
TRBV6-2/TRBV6-3 | TRBD2 | CASSYGLGLAGGRTPYEQYF
TRBV6-5 | NA | CASSYSNQAEQYF
TRBV7-2 | NA | CASRHLRGTEAFF
TRBV20-1 | NA | CSATPADYEQYF
TRBV12-3/TRBV12-4 | TRBD1 | CASRGTGVDGYTF
TRBV19 | TRBD2 | CASSFRTSVAGELFF
TRBV20-1 | NA | CSALMTVAKNIQYF
TRBV5-6 | NA | CASSLRGKETQYF
TRBV19 | NA | CASSVQGNYGYTF
TRBV4-2 | NA | CASSHSQGLSGELFF
TRBV5-4 | TRBD2 | CASSRGGGTWGNEQFF
TRBV20-1 | NA | CSASRGLGSPLHF
TRBV29-1 | NA | CSVVRDPGEKLFF
TRBV30 | NA | CAWSAGRDLYEQYF
TRBV28 | NA | CASSPHRTGTEAFF
TRBV20-1 | NA | CSARGDGGETQYF
TRBV30 | NA | CAWESRGSTGANVLTF
TRBV18 | NA | CASSPNPTQGNYGYTF
TRBV5-1 | NA | CASSGRGRTDTQYF
TRBV28 | TRBD1 | CASSSRGWAGAFRWETQYF
TRBV27 | NA | CASSLTLGGSTEAFF
TRBV5-1 | NA | CASRRAQATNEKLFF
TRBV6-5 | TRBD2 | CASSIGRSYEQYF
TRBV28 | TRBD2 | CASSPWTSGGETQYF
TRBV11-2 | NA | CASSSRISKGLNTGELFF
TRBV18 | NA | CASSIHPTDTQYF
TRBV25-1 | NA | CASSPLTDNNSPLHF
TRBV29-1 | NA | CSVEEGGRQLRYGYTF
TRBV5-1 | NA | CASSGWRPSGGGYPDTQYF
TRBV6-2/TRBV6-3 | NA | CASTLGGQMAPYGYTF
TRBV5-4 | TRBD1 | CASRPQGTTEAFF
TRBV6-5 | NA | CASSYSSGAGNTIYF
TRBV20-1 | TRBD1 | CSADRAGRSYEQYF
TRBV6-1 | NA | CASSEASGRPSPLHF
TRBV20-1 | NA | CSATGGFIEQYF
TRBV20-1 | NA | CSAPAPLGSARNTEAFF
TRBV24-1 | TRBD1 | CATSRGRGIINPDTQYF
TRBV5-1 | TRBD1 | CASSLATQGTPGELFF
TRBV30 | NA | CAWTVSRTLPSYNSPLHF
TRBV6-1 | NA | CASSEALRQKGNQPQHF
TRBV7-6 | NA | CASSWTDQETQYF
TRBV10-2 | TRBD1 | CASSESSGQGASPLHF
TRBV11-1 | NA | CASSPPSSRLYEQYF
TRBV20-1 | NA | CSAPTSRRIGTGELFF